Presented here are 32 T cell receptor beta chains from one specimen sequenced in a study of T cell responses to AZD1222 COVID-19 vaccine. TCRdb's copy holds only in-frame clones and misses some; the assay was immunoSEQ multiplex PCR. The profile shows about 79,000 clones, 65% to 85% of them singletons. The specimen was peripheral blood, collected on day 0 of AZD1222 vaccination. All receptors derive from an adult in good health.

The gene calls are TRBV6-5 and TRBJ2-5, with D possibly TRBD1 on 6 matching bases. Trimming removed 6 bases at V and 3 bases at J, with 8 bases between. The V gene's germline CDR1 is MNHEY and CDR2 SVGAGI. The CDR3 is 12 residues long. CDR3 loop: CASSRGKETQYF. The CDR3 nucleotides read TGTGCCAGCAGCAGGGGAAAAGAGACCCAGTACTTC.

The CDR3 coding sequence is TGTGCCAGCAGCCCCGGGGCTGAAGCTTTCTTT. Translating it yields CASSPGAEAFF. The chain joins TRBV12-3 or TRBV12-4 to TRBJ1-1; D unclear. Trimming shortened V by 6 bases and J by 6 bases, and 8 bases separated the two germline ends. The CDR3 length is 11 residues.

The chain links TRBV10-2 to TRBJ2-7, with a tentative D call TRBD1 (6 bases). Trimming pared 3 bases from V and 1 base from J, leaving 10 bases between. The length of the CDR3 is 14 residues. From germline, CDR1 is WSHSY and CDR2 SAAADI. The CDR3 loop is CASSELGASYEQYF. DNA for the CDR3: TGCGCCAGCAGTGAATTGGGGGCATCCTACGAGCAGTACTTC.

This clone was counted only a few times. The V gene is TRBV12-5, the J gene TRBJ1-5; no clear D gene. CDR3 length: 13 amino acids. The V end lost 8 bases, the J end lost 2 bases, and 10 bases lay between the germline ends. The germline V gene encodes CDR1 LGHNT and CDR2 FRNRAP. The CDR3 is CASTSTGNQPQHF. DNA of the CDR3: TGTGCTAGTACGTCGACGGGCAATCAGCCCCAGCATTTT. The entire variable domain, with the rest obtained from reference TRBV12-5 and TRBJ1-5, is as follows: DARVTQTPRHKVTEMGQEVTMRCQPILGHNTVFWYRQTMMQGLELLAYFRNRAPLDDSGMPKDRFSAEMPDATLATLKIQPSEPRDSAVYFCASTSTGNQPQHFGDGTRLSIL.

The chain joins TRBV5-1 to TRBJ2-3; 10 positions match TRBD2. The germline V gene has CDR1 SGHRS and CDR2 YFSETQ. The CDR3 has 16 residues. V gave up 0 bases and J gave up 4 bases; unmatched junction bases: 5. The CDR3 nucleotides are TGCGCCAGCAGCTTGGTCAGCGGGGGGGTTGCAGATACGCAGTATTTT. Residues: CASSLVSGGVADTQYF. Complete variable domain (other parts from reference TRBV5-1 and TRBJ2-3): KAGVTQTPRYLIKTRGQQVTLSCSPISGHRSVSWYQQTPGQGLQFLFEYFSETQRNKGNFPGRFSGRQFSNSRSEMNVSTLELGDSALYLCASSLVSGGVADTQYFGPGTRLTVL.

The chain links TRBV18 to TRBJ1-1; no clear D. Trimming removed 3 bases from V and 4 bases from J, with 12 bases in between. Germline CDR1 reads KGHSH; CDR2 reads LQKENI. The CDR3 is 14 amino acids. Here the CDR3 DNA reads TGTGCCAGCTCACCGCGTTGGGGTAGCACTGAAGCTTTCTTT. This codes for CASSPRWGSTEAFF.

The chain uses TRBV29-1 and TRBJ2-5; D may correspond to TRBD1 or TRBD2 (5 bases each). This CDR3 is built from 14 residues. Germline assignment: CDR1 SQVTM and CDR2 ANQGSEA. The V gene lost 7 bases and the J gene lost 2 bases, with 17 bases spanning the gap. The DNA for the CDR3 is TGCAGCGCCAGTGACGGGGCGAGGCAAGAGACCCAGTACTTC. As protein: CSASDGARQETQYF.

CDR3 nucleotide sequence: TGCGCCAGCAGCTTGGGACACGTCGCCGGCACAGATACGCAGTATTTT. It translates to CASSLGHVAGTDTQYF. The rearrangement links TRBV5-1 to TRBJ2-3; D gene uncertain. This CDR3 contains 16 residues. The V end lost 0 bases, the J end lost 1 base, and 12 bases lay between the germline ends. Germline V gene lookup returns CDR1 SGHRS and CDR2 YFSETQ.

J is TRBJ1-1 and V is TRBV28, with a weak D call TRBD1 (5 bases). V was trimmed by 6 bases and J by 1 base, leaving 12 bases between them. This CDR3 is built from 14 residues. Germline CDR1 is MDHEN and CDR2 is SYDVKM. CDR3 region: CASRSRGENTEAFF. DNA of the CDR3: TGTGCCAGCAGGTCCCGGGGGGAGAACACTGAAGCTTTCTTT. Complete variable domain (other parts from reference TRBV28 and TRBJ1-1): DVKVTQSSRYLVKRTGEKVFLECVQDMDHENMFWYRQDPGLGLRLIYFSYDVKMKEKGDIPEGYSVSREKKERFSLILESASTNQTSMYLCASRSRGENTEAFFGQGTRLTVV.

The rearrangement uses TRBV2 and TRBJ2-7, with D possibly TRBD1 on 6 matching bases. The length of the CDR3 is 14 residues. V was trimmed by 3 bases and J by 2 bases, leaving 11 bases between them. CDR1 is SNHLY, CDR2 FYNNEI, per germline. CDR3 loop: CASSDRTATYEQYF. The CDR3 nucleotides are TGTGCCAGCAGTGATCGGACAGCAACCTACGAGCAGTACTTC.

J is TRBJ2-3 and V is TRBV12-3 or TRBV12-4; D remains ambiguous. V was pared by 4 bases and J by 9 bases, with 11 bases between. The CDR3 extends over 12 amino acids. The DNA of the CDR3 is TGTGCCAGCAGTTCCAATAGGAGAACGCAGTATTTT. This gives the protein CASSSNRRTQYF.

This clone turned up a few times. This rearrangement joins TRBV28 to TRBJ1-2; the D gene is possibly TRBD1 (6 bases). CDR3 length: 15 residues. V was shortened by 4 bases and J by 1 base, with 13 bases between the two germline ends. Germline CDR1 and CDR2: MDHEN and SYDVKM. As DNA, the CDR3 is TGTGCCAGCAGTTCACCCGGACAGAATAACTATGGCTACACCTTC. Translating gives CASSSPGQNNYGYTF.

The chain joins TRBV15 to TRBJ1-1, with D uncertain. V lost 3 bases and J 8 bases, leaving 13 bases between the germline ends. CDR1 LNHNV and CDR2 YYDKDF come from the germline V gene (reference sequence). This CDR3 region has 13 residues. CDR3 bases: TGTGCCACCAGCAGTAAGGGCATGTCGGAAGCTTTCTTT. This sequence encodes CATSSKGMSEAFF.

The gene calls are TRBV19 and TRBJ2-7; TRBD2 agrees at 7 bases. After removal of 5 bases from V and 3 bases from J, the junction contained 19 bases not matched to a gene. Germline values: CDR1 LNHDA, CDR2 SQIVND (reference sequence). The CDR3 is 18 residues long. CDR3 sequence: CASSGRSGGGAKGYEQYF. CDR3 DNA: TGTGCCAGTAGTGGCCGCTCCGGCGGGGGTGCCAAGGGCTACGAGCAGTACTTC. Full variable domain (missing parts from reference TRBV19 and TRBJ2-7): DGGITQSPKYLFRKEGQNVTLSCEQNLNHDAMYWYRQDPGQGLRLIYYSQIVNDFQKGDIAEGYSVSREKKESFPLTVTSAQKNPTAFYLCASSGRSGGGAKGYEQYFGPGTRLTVT.

CDR3 sequence: CASSLGTGDSPLHF. CDR3 DNA sequence: TGTGCCAGCAGTCTCGGGACAGGGGATTCACCCCTCCACTTT. The chain has TRBV28 and TRBJ1-6; 10 positions agree with TRBD1. Unmatched junction bases numbered 3, after V lost 5 bases and J lost 8 bases. Germline V gene lookup returns CDR1 MDHEN and CDR2 SYDVKM. This CDR3 region has 14 residues. Full variable domain (missing parts from reference TRBV28 and TRBJ1-6): DVKVTQSSRYLVKRTGEKVFLECVQDMDHENMFWYRQDPGLGLRLIYFSYDVKMKEKGDIPEGYSVSREKKERFSLILESASTNQTSMYLCASSLGTGDSPLHFGNGTRLTVT.

The chain combines TRBV18 with TRBJ1-5; D might be TRBD1 (6 bases). CDR3 length: 13 residues. The germline gives CDR1 KGHSH, CDR2 LQKENI. Trimming removed 1 base at V and 5 bases at J, with 6 bases between. In nucleotides, the CDR3 is TGTGCCAGCTCACCACAGGGGGATCAGCCCCAGCATTTT. Protein sequence: CASSPQGDQPQHF. Full variable domain (outside the CDR3, taken from reference TRBV18 and TRBJ1-5): NAGVMQNPRHLVRRRGQEARLRCSPMKGHSHVYWYRQLPEEGLKFMVYLQKENIIDESGMPKERFSAEFPKEGPSILRIQQVVRGDSAAYFCASSPQGDQPQHFGDGTRLSIL.

This clone has just a few counts. This chain connects TRBV30 to TRBJ2-1; 7 bases are shared with TRBD2. This CDR3 region has 14 residues. Germline loops: CDR1 GTSNPN, CDR2 SVGIG (reference sequence). The J segment lost 3 bases and the V segment lost 2 bases, leaving 4 bases of the junction unmatched. The CDR3 here is CAWSRLAVYNEQFF. The CDR3 DNA sequence: TGTGCCTGGAGTCGGCTAGCGGTCTACAATGAGCAGTTCTTC.

The chain carries TRBV5-1 and TRBJ2-3, with 13 bases identical to TRBD2. CDR1 and CDR2 (germline): SGHRS, YFSETQ. The CDR3 has 18 residues. V shed 2 bases, J shed 2 bases, and the junction held 8 bases outside the gene matches. For the CDR3, the DNA is TGCGCCAGCAGCTTCTCCATGACTAGCGGGAGGTACACAGATACGCAGTATTTT. Amino acids: CASSFSMTSGRYTDTQYF. Drawing the rest from reference TRBV5-1 and TRBJ2-3, the complete variable domain is KAGVTQTPRYLIKTRGQQVTLSCSPISGHRSVSWYQQTPGQGLQFLFEYFSETQRNKGNFPGRFSGRQFSNSRSEMNVSTLELGDSALYLCASSFSMTSGRYTDTQYFGPGTRLTVL.

The chain joins TRBV5-1 to TRBJ1-1; D perhaps matches TRBD1 (6 bases). Germline values: CDR1 SGHRS, CDR2 YFSETQ. Deletions cut 2 bases from V and 3 bases from J, with 11 bases between. The CDR3 is made up of 14 amino acids. The CDR3 reads CASSLAGQYTEAFF. As DNA, the CDR3 is TGCGCCAGCAGCTTAGCGGGACAATACACTGAAGCTTTCTTT.

The chain has TRBV7-9 and TRBJ1-1, with a weak D call TRBD1 (5 bases). CDR1 and CDR2 (germline): SEHNR, FQNEAQ (reference sequence). V was pared by 8 bases and J by 3 bases, with 13 bases between. This CDR3 spans 13 amino acids. The CDR3: CASRQGEYTEAFF. CDR3 nucleotide sequence: TGTGCCAGCCGACAAGGGGAGTACACTGAAGCTTTCTTT.

This clone was observed a single time. The chain has TRBV28 and TRBJ2-5; D is perhaps TRBD1 (6 bases). The CDR3 spans 15 residues. Germline-derived CDR1 and CDR2 are MDHEN and SYDVKM. The V gene lost 6 bases and the J gene lost 2 bases, with 16 bases spanning the gap. This CDR3 reads CASSGQGIGQETQYF. CDR3 bases: TGTGCCAGCAGCGGGCAGGGGATCGGGCAAGAGACCCAGTACTTC.

The rearrangement joins TRBV6-1 to TRBJ2-2; TRBD1 or TRBD2 may be the D gene (5 bases each). Looked up from germline, CDR1 is MNHNS and CDR2 is SASEGT. V was pared by 5 bases and J by 6 bases, with 10 bases between. The CDR3 consists of 13 residues. CDR3 sequence: CASSSGSAGELFF. In nucleotides, the CDR3 is TGTGCCAGCAGTTCAGGGAGTGCCGGGGAGCTGTTTTTT.

The chain links TRBV6-1 to TRBJ1-1; 9 nucleotides match TRBD1. The CDR3 spans 17 residues. The V segment lost 4 bases and the J segment 2 bases; nucleotides outside the gene matches: 11. From germline, CDR1 is MNHNS and CDR2 SASEGT. The CDR3 is CASSVFRDRAANTEAFF. In DNA form, the CDR3 reads TGTGCCAGCAGTGTTTTTCGGGACAGGGCAGCTAACACTGAAGCTTTCTTT.

This clone appeared a single time. The genes are TRBV6-1 and TRBJ2-3; 11 bases fit TRBD2. From germline, CDR1 is MNHNS and CDR2 SASEGT. With 1 base clipped from V and 9 bases from J, the junction kept 6 bases outside the gene matches. The CDR3 is 15 amino acids. The CDR3, as DNA: TGTGCCAGCAGTGAAGGTCTAGCGGGGGGTCAAACGCAGTATTTT. It encodes CASSEGLAGGQTQYF.

The chain couples TRBV19 to TRBJ2-1; 8 nucleotides match TRBD1. The CDR3 runs 15 residues. Germline V gene data show CDR1 as LNHDA and CDR2 as SQIVND (reference sequence). V gave up 1 base and J gave up 6 bases; unmatched junction bases: 5. CDR3 coding DNA: TGTGCCAGTAGTATAGGGACAGGGCGTCTCAATGAGCAGTTCTTC. This sequence encodes CASSIGTGRLNEQFF.

This chain joins TRBV9 and TRBJ2-2, with TRBD2 identical over 7 bases. The CDR3 has 16 amino acids. CDR1 is SGDLS, CDR2 YYNGEE, per germline. Trimming at V came to 0 bases and at J to 1 base, leaving 3 bases not matched to a gene. CDR3 DNA sequence: TGTGCCAGCAGCGTAGCCGGGAGGCTGAACACCGGGGAGCTGTTTTTT. Protein sequence: CASSVAGRLNTGELFF.

The chain carries TRBV7-2 and TRBJ2-3; D perhaps matches TRBD2 (5 bases). The CDR3 runs to 13 residues. V was shortened by 5 bases and J by 2 bases, with 8 bases between the two germline ends. The germline CDR1 and CDR2 sequences are SGHTA and FQGNSA. The chain's CDR3 is CASSADYTDTQYF. The DNA of the CDR3 is TGTGCCAGCAGCGCAGACTACACAGATACGCAGTATTTT.

This chain uses TRBV2 with TRBJ1-3; tentative D call: TRBD1 (6 bases). Trimming removed 7 bases from V and 4 bases from J, with 11 bases in between. In germline, CDR1 is SNHLY, CDR2 FYNNEI. This CDR3 has 13 amino acids. The CDR3 DNA reads TGTGCCAGCATGGGCAGGGGCGGAAACACCATATATTTT. Translated: CASMGRGGNTIYF. Drawing the rest from reference TRBV2 and TRBJ1-3, the complete variable domain is EPEVTQTPSHQVTQMGQEVILRCVPISNHLYFYWYRQILGQKVEFLVSFYNNEISEKSEIFDDQFSVERPDGSNFTLKIRSTKLEDSAMYFCASMGRGGNTIYFGEGSWLTVV.

This clone has a single count. The chain joins TRBV5-1 to TRBJ2-6, with TRBD1 as a possible D gene (6 bases). The V gene's germline CDR1 is SGHRS and CDR2 YFSETQ. V lost 5 bases and J lost 0, with 12 bases in between. This CDR3 has 16 amino acids. CDR3 residues: CASSLGQTSGANVLTF. The CDR3 DNA reads as TGCGCCAGCAGTCTCGGACAGACCTCTGGGGCCAACGTCCTGACTTTC.

The chain recombines TRBV11-2 with TRBJ2-1; the D gene is possibly TRBD2 (5 bases). V lost 5 bases and J 5 bases, leaving 16 bases between the germline ends. There are 15 residues in the CDR3. Germline CDR1 reads SGHAT; CDR2 reads FQNNGV. The CDR3 reads CASSPSRTGNNEQFF. CDR3 in DNA: TGTGCCAGCAGCCCATCACGGACTGGGAACAATGAGCAGTTCTTC.

The J gene is TRBJ2-7, the V gene TRBV6-2 or TRBV6-3; D is ambiguous. The CDR3 contains 15 residues. V lost 6 bases to trimming and J lost 0 bases, with 15 bases between them. Looked up from germline, CDR1 is MNHEY and CDR2 is SVGEGT. CDR3 DNA: TGTGCCAGCAGCCGGGTCACCCAGAGCTCCTACGAGCAGTACTTC. This encodes CASSRVTQSSYEQYF.

The chain joins TRBV30 to TRBJ2-7; 9 positions agree with TRBD1. The length of the CDR3 is 13 residues. Per the germline V gene, CDR1 is GTSNPN and CDR2 is SVGIG (reference sequence). CDR3 residues: CASAGQGFYEQYF. CDR3 nucleotide sequence: TGTGCATCCGCGGGACAGGGATTTTACGAGCAGTACTTC.